The 16 T cell receptor beta chains in this list originate from one sample, sequenced in a study of shared clonotypes between healthy human individuals. The repertoire was sequenced with immunoSEQ multiplex PCR; TCRdb's copy has only in-frame clones and lacks some. The sample gives about 490,000 clones, 70% to 85% of which show up once; more than 10% is in the top ten. Input material: PBMCs. The receptors here all came from a woman in her 40s in good health. Some clones in this sample may be carry-over from other donors' samples.

Concerning this clone: The same CDR3 arises from other DNA sequences in this sample as well. This rearrangement joins TRBV5-1 to TRBJ2-1; 7 bases match TRBD1. CDR1 and CDR2 from the germline V gene are SGHRS and YFSETQ. The CDR3 covers 13 residues. The V and J ends lost 3 bases and 3 bases, in that order; junction bases with no gene match: 0. Here the CDR3 DNA reads TGCGCCAGCAGCTGGGACAGCTACAATGAGCAGTTCTTC. It encodes CASSWDSYNEQFF. The full variable domain, completed using reference TRBV5-1 and TRBJ2-1, is KAGVTQTPRYLIKTRGQQVTLSCSPISGHRSVSWYQQTPGQGLQFLFEYFSETQRNKGNFPGRFSGRQFSNSRSEMNVSTLELGDSALYLCASSWDSYNEQFFGPGTRLTVL.

The DNA for the CDR3 is TGTGCCAGCAGTGAACCTCACAGGGGGCTGAATGAGCAGTTCTTC. Encoded protein: CASSEPHRGLNEQFF. The chain couples TRBV2 to TRBJ2-1, with TRBD1 matching 9 bases. The V gene's germline CDR1 is SNHLY and CDR2 FYNNEI. V dropped 2 bases and J dropped 7; count of bases not matched to a gene: 6. CDR3 length: 15 residues.

This clone has a count of ten or more. The CDR3 is CASSFLDREEYYGYTF. CDR3 DNA sequence: TGTGCCAGCAGCTTCCTGGACAGGGAGGAGTACTATGGCTACACCTTC. The rearrangement joins TRBV7-9 to TRBJ1-2, with TRBD1 matching 8 bases. The CDR3 totals 16 residues. Trimming cost V 3 bases and J 3 bases; bases outside gene matches: 9. Germline-derived CDR1 and CDR2 are SEHNR and FQNEAQ (reference sequence).

The chain links TRBV18 to TRBJ2-5; D possibly corresponds to TRBD1 (6 bases). Germline-derived CDR1 and CDR2 are KGHSH and LQKENI. The CDR3 spans 15 residues. The ends were cut back, 3 bases at V and 1 base at J, with 12 bases in the middle. CDR3 amino acids: CASSPGVTGQETQYF. For the CDR3, the DNA is TGTGCCAGCTCACCGGGGGTGACAGGCCAAGAGACCCAGTACTTC.

The chain has TRBV2 and TRBJ2-3, with 8 bases lining up with TRBD1. This CDR3 has 13 amino acids. The junction had 2 bases not matched to a gene; V was cut back by 6 bases and J by 3 bases. Germline V gives CDR1 SNHLY, CDR2 FYNNEI. Written as DNA, the CDR3 is TGTGCCAGCAGGGGGACAGGTACAGATACGCAGTATTTT. Translated, it gives CASRGTGTDTQYF.

The chain combines TRBV7-2 with TRBJ2-7; D perhaps matches TRBD1 (6 bases). Germline V gives CDR1 SGHTA, CDR2 FQGNSA. Trimming left V 3 bases short and J 2 bases short, with 11 bases between. CDR3 length: 14 amino acids. CDR3 amino acids: CASSLDSLAYEQYF. CDR3 sequence (DNA): TGTGCCAGCAGCTTGGACAGCCTAGCCTACGAGCAGTACTTC.

This clone was picked up one time. This rearrangement joins TRBV19 to TRBJ1-4, with D possibly TRBD1 on 5 matching bases. Looked up from germline, CDR1 is LNHDA and CDR2 is SQIVND (reference sequence). The CDR3 consists of 15 residues. The V end lost 5 bases, the J end lost 8 bases, and 18 bases lay between the germline ends. The CDR3, as DNA: TGTGCCAGTAGTCCATGGGGGACTGCCATAGAAAAACTGTTTTTT. The encoded protein is CASSPWGTAIEKLFF.

This clone was recorded at least ten times. Other DNA sequences in this sample translate to the same CDR3. The genes are TRBV10-3 and TRBJ2-7; 9 positions agree with TRBD1. The CDR3 has 13 residues. CDR1 is ENHRY, CDR2 SYGVKD, per germline. The J segment lost 3 bases and the V segment lost 7 bases, leaving 4 bases of the junction unmatched. This chain's CDR3 is CAITGQGFYEQYF. DNA for the CDR3: TGTGCCATCACGGGACAGGGTTTCTACGAGCAGTACTTC.

V gene TRBV2 combines with J gene TRBJ1-5; 10 bases are a match to TRBD1. There are 15 residues in the CDR3. Trimming cost V 4 bases and J 9 bases; bases outside gene matches: 9. Germline CDR1 and CDR2: SNHLY and FYNNEI. The chain's CDR3 is CASSVGQGIFSPQHF. CDR3 in DNA: TGTGCCAGCAGTGTGGGACAGGGGATTTTTTCGCCCCAGCATTTT.

A note on this clone: This may be a read error, as it is one base from a much larger clone. The chain combines TRBV18 with TRBJ2-7; the D gene is possibly TRBD1 (6 bases). CDR1 is KGHSH and CDR2 is LQKENI in the germline V gene. There are 14 residues in the CDR3. V gave up 2 bases and J gave up 2 bases, with 10 bases separating them. CDR3 region: CASSPGTSPYEQYF. The CDR3 DNA is TGTGCCAGCTCACCAGGGACAAGTCCCTACGAGCAGTACTTC.

The V gene is TRBV4-1, the J gene TRBJ2-2; the D is unclear. Germline V gives CDR1 MGHRA, CDR2 YSYEKL. V was clipped by 1 base and J by 5 bases, with 5 bases between them. This CDR3 spans 13 amino acids. In DNA form, the CDR3 reads TGCGCCAGCAGCCAAGGAACTACCGGGGAGCTGTTTTTT. As protein: CASSQGTTGELFF.

The rearrangement joins TRBV29-1 to TRBJ2-6; D gene uncertain. CDR1 is SQVTM, CDR2 ANQGSEA, per germline. This CDR3 region has 16 residues. Trimming took off 2 bases at V and 0 bases at J, with 11 bases between the two ends. The CDR3 region has the DNA TGCAGCGTTGAAATTGGCGGAAGCTCTGGGGCCAACGTCCTGACTTTC. Protein product: CSVEIGGSSGANVLTF.

The V call is TRBV30, the J call TRBJ2-1, with TRBD2 matching 8 bases. Germline assignment: CDR1 GTSNPN and CDR2 SVGIG (reference sequence). V trimming: 1 base; J trimming: 2 bases; junction bases outside the gene matches: 7. The CDR3 is made up of 16 amino acids. The chain's CDR3 is CAWSAPSAGAYNEQFF. The CDR3 DNA reads as TGTGCCTGGAGTGCTCCTTCAGCGGGGGCCTACAATGAGCAGTTCTTC.

The V call is TRBV18, the J call TRBJ2-2; D unclear. V was cut by 4 bases and J by 3 bases, with 3 bases left in between. The CDR3 loop spans 12 amino acids. Germline CDR1 and CDR2: KGHSH and LQKENI. The CDR3 nucleotides read TGTGCCAGCTCACTGGACACCGGGGAGCTGTTTTTT. Its translation: CASSLDTGELFF.

The chain employs TRBV4-1 and TRBJ1-2; 9 bases align to TRBD1. Germline loops: CDR1 MGHRA, CDR2 YSYEKL. The J segment lost 3 bases and the V segment lost 4 bases, leaving 15 bases of the junction unmatched. CDR3 length: 18 residues. The CDR3 DNA sequence: TGCGCCAGCAGCCCCTCTCCCCTACAGGGGGCGAATGACTATGGCTACACCTTC. It yields the protein CASSPSPLQGANDYGYTF.

This chain links TRBV7-3 with TRBJ2-7; D uncertain. V dropped 0 bases and J dropped 6 bases, with 6 bases sitting between them. CDR1 is SGHTA, CDR2 FQGTGA, per germline. This CDR3 comprises 12 residues. Here the CDR3 reads CASSLTGPEQYF. In DNA, the CDR3 is TGTGCCAGCAGCTTAACAGGCCCCGAGCAGTACTTC.